Sequencing of this T cell receptor (beta chain) was carried out in a study of naive and memory T cell subsets. The SP2 primer and nested alpha and beta constant region primers amplified ligated cDNA in four rounds. Via MiXCR, TCRdb re-called the 5' RACE reads, giving one row per CDR3 protein. In the table there are around 56,000 distinct CDR3 sequences, around 7.3% of which are singletons. V was trimmed by 4 bases and J by 4 bases, leaving 10 bases between them. CDR3 length: 13 residues. Germline V gene data show CDR1 as MGHDK and CDR2 as SYGVNS. This clonotype was recorded a few times. An oligonucleotide containing a UMI was ligated to the 3' end of TCR cDNA. Whole-blood samples were 2 to 3 ml of peripheral blood from healthy adult volunteers. Unsorted total RNA, roughly 1 to 1000 ng, was DNase treated before reverse transcription.

The clonotype originates from a female donor in good health. This chain connects TRBV25-1 to TRBJ1-1; perhaps TRBD1 as D (5 bases). The CDR3 sequence: CASSAQVGTEAFF. CDR3 DNA: TGTGCCAGCAGTGCACAGGTTGGCACTGAAGCTTTCTTT.